The clone carrying this T cell receptor (beta chain) was recorded many times. Unsorted libraries were prepared from 2 million PBMCs held at -80 C. The record originates from a study of neurological immune-mediated disorders. A single record per CDR3 protein comes from TCRdb applying MiXCR to the 5' RACE reads. The sample contains about 62,000 distinct CDR3 sequences, 4.5% to 5.5% of which appear only once. The V and J ends lost 0 bases and 7 bases respectively, with 7 bases between them. Germline CDR1 reads SGHRS; CDR2 reads YFSETQ. The CDR3 is 12 amino acids. The chain combines TRBV5-1 with TRBJ2-5; D unresolved. Sequencing used PBMCs. The TCR was taken from a woman in her forties or fifties with multiple sclerosis. CDR3 DNA sequence: TGCGCCAGCAGCTTGGACAAGGGGACCCAGTACTTC. It yields the protein CASSLDKGTQYF.